One sample yielded the 12 T cell receptor beta chains listed below, sequenced in a study of identical twins. TCRdb used MiXCR to reprocess the 5' RACE reads, holding one entry per CDR3 protein. Of around 500,000 distinct CDR3 sequences listed, more than 13% are singletons. These data are also associated with another study on yellow fever vaccine responses in identical twins.

Sequenced sample: CD4+ T cells sorted from blood. The origin of the receptors is a woman aged 18-30 years in good health.

The chain joins TRBV5-1 to TRBJ2-2; the D gene is possibly TRBD2 (6 bases). V was clipped by 3 bases and J by 0 bases, with 9 bases between them. The CDR3 contains 15 residues. Germline CDR1 and CDR2: SGHRS and YFSETQ. The CDR3 region is CASSYGEANTGELFF. CDR3 DNA: TGCGCCAGCAGCTACGGGGAGGCGAACACCGGGGAGCTGTTTTTT.

This chain connects TRBV5-1 to TRBJ2-6; D is uncertain. The CDR3 is 15 residues long. The V gene's germline CDR1 is SGHRS and CDR2 YFSETQ. Trimming took 1 base from V and 4 from J, leaving 9 bases between them. The CDR3, as DNA: TGCGCCAGCAGCTTGCGGGTATTAGGGGCCAACGTCCTGACTTTC. This translates into CASSLRVLGANVLTF. Combining the CDR3 with reference TRBV5-1 and TRBJ2-6 gives the whole variable domain KAGVTQTPRYLIKTRGQQVTLSCSPISGHRSVSWYQQTPGQGLQFLFEYFSETQRNKGNFPGRFSGRQFSNSRSEMNVSTLELGDSALYLCASSLRVLGANVLTFGAGSRLTVL.

This clonotype has more than one count but fewer than ten. V and J are TRBV29-1 and TRBJ2-3, with TRBD1 identical over 10 bases. Germline CDR1 reads SQVTM; CDR2 reads ANQGSEA. The CDR3 has 13 residues. The trim removed 4 bases at V and 7 bases at J, leaving 5 bases unmatched. The DNA for the CDR3 is TGCAGCGTTGGACAGGGGGCGTCATATACGCAGTATTTT. Translation gives CSVGQGASYTQYF.

The sample holds a few counts of this clonotype. The J gene is TRBJ2-1, the V gene TRBV20-1; D call uncertain. V lost 3 bases and J lost 8, with 14 bases in between. There are 13 residues in the CDR3. Per the germline V gene, CDR1 is DFQATT and CDR2 is SNEGSKA (reference sequence). CDR3 DNA: TGCAGTGCTAGTGTTCCGGGCGGACATGAGCAGTTCTTC. Translation: CSASVPGGHEQFF.

This clonotype was seen more than once but under ten times. The chain couples TRBV5-1 to TRBJ2-7; D perhaps matches TRBD2 (5 bases). In germline, CDR1 is SGHRS, CDR2 YFSETQ. This CDR3 is 16 amino acids long. The ends were cut back, 4 bases at V and 0 bases at J, with 17 bases in the middle. The CDR3, as DNA: TGCGCCAGCAGCCCCCGCTTAGCGAGGAGCTCCTACGAGCAGTACTTC. Residues: CASSPRLARSSYEQYF.

V and J are TRBV2 and TRBJ1-2; D is unresolved. The germline gives CDR1 SNHLY, CDR2 FYNNEI. Trimming removed 2 bases at V and 7 bases at J, with 14 bases between. This CDR3 spans 14 amino acids. CDR3 protein: CASSETRGMVGYTF. The CDR3 DNA follows: TGTGCCAGCAGTGAAACTCGGGGAATGGTTGGCTACACCTTC.

This clonotype was seen once. Since a much larger clone is just one base distant, this may be a read error. The V and J genes are TRBV12-3 or TRBV12-4 and TRBJ2-1; D perhaps matches TRBD1 (5 bases). The length of the CDR3 is 15 residues. CDR3 in DNA: TGTGCCAGCAGTTTTACAGGTGTACGTGTCAATGAGCAGATCTTC. It codes for CASSFTGVRVNEQIF.

Only a few counts were recorded for this clonotype. The chain's CDR3 is CASLPSGTGSYEQYF. CDR3 sequence (DNA): TGTGCCAGCCTCCCCTCGGGGACAGGTTCCTACGAGCAGTACTTC. This chain joins TRBV6-1 and TRBJ2-7; TRBD1 aligns across 8 bases. The CDR3 sequence is 15 residues long. V trimming: 8 bases; J trimming: 1 base; junction bases outside the gene matches: 10. CDR1 and CDR2 (germline): MNHNS, SASEGT.

This clonotype was seen a handful of times. This sequence joins TRBV5-1 and TRBJ1-1, with 8 bases identical to TRBD1. V gave up 5 bases and J gave up 1 base; unmatched junction bases: 4. This CDR3 contains 14 residues. Germline V lookup: CDR1 SGHRS, CDR2 YFSETQ. CDR3 sequence reads: CASRPQGANTEAFF. CDR3 nucleotides: TGCGCCAGCAGACCCCAGGGGGCGAACACTGAAGCTTTCTTT. Together with reference TRBV5-1 and TRBJ1-1, the CDR3 gives the full variable domain: KAGVTQTPRYLIKTRGQQVTLSCSPISGHRSVSWYQQTPGQGLQFLFEYFSETQRNKGNFPGRFSGRQFSNSRSEMNVSTLELGDSALYLCASRPQGANTEAFFGQGTRLTVV.

V and J are TRBV6-1 and TRBJ2-1; 9 bases are shared with TRBD1. The CDR3 is 17 amino acids. V shed 8 bases, J shed 4 bases, and the junction held 15 bases outside the gene matches. Looked up from germline, CDR1 is MNHNS and CDR2 is SASEGT. The CDR3 spells CASCLWDLGQGYNEQFF. CDR3 DNA: TGTGCCAGCTGCCTTTGGGATTTAGGACAGGGGTACAATGAGCAGTTCTTC.

The gene calls are TRBV19 and TRBJ2-2, with 7 bases fitting TRBD1. Germline lookup yields CDR1 LNHDA and CDR2 SQIVND (reference sequence). The length of the CDR3 is 16 residues. The junction had 9 bases not matched to a gene; V was cut back by 4 bases and J by 4 bases. CDR3 sequence reads: CASSKPGQTFTGELFF. The DNA of the CDR3 is TGTGCCAGTAGTAAGCCGGGACAGACTTTCACCGGGGAGCTGTTTTTT.

The V and J genes are TRBV14 and TRBJ2-2; the match to TRBD2 covers 8 bases. Trimming removed 0 bases from V and 5 bases from J; junction bases left unmatched: 8. CDR3 length: 17 residues. Looked up from germline, CDR1 is SGHDN and CDR2 is FVKESK. CDR3 loop: CASSQEGSGSGTGELFF. The CDR3 nucleotides are TGTGCCAGCAGCCAAGAAGGCAGCGGGAGTGGGACCGGGGAGCTGTTTTTT.